One T cell receptor beta chain is described in this entry. The data derive from a study of blood T cell repertoires in COVID-19. Study overall: Both acute and convalescent COVID-19 samples were obtained from the United States, Italy and Spain.

Looked up from germline, CDR1 is LNHDA and CDR2 is SQIVND (reference sequence). The ends were cut back, 5 bases at V and 5 bases at J, with 9 bases in the middle. This CDR3 comprises 12 residues. In the authors' methods: The authors estimated nucleated cell counts from reference gene primer amplification. The protocol was immunoSEQ multiplex PCR, while the TCRdb copy is restricted to in-frame clones and leaves out a portion. V, J and clone size are taken as reported in that table, and D and trimming were inferred from the DNA itself. The data hold 53,000 or so clones, with 90% observed a single time.

Sequenced sample: peripheral blood. The J gene is TRBJ2-5, the V gene TRBV19; no firm D call. This clonotype originated in a man between 40 and 49 years old with acute or convalescent COVID-19. The CDR3 DNA follows: TGTGCCAGTAGTCCTTCCGGGGAGACCCAGTACTTC. It encodes CASSPSGETQYF.